A single sample gave rise to the 32 T cell receptor beta chains below, sequenced in a study of blood T cell repertoires in COVID-19. The method was immunoSEQ multiplex PCR; TCRdb's version includes in-frame clones alone and lacks a portion of them. The sample has roughly 120,000 clones; about 88% are singletons. The sequencing input was peripheral blood. The receptors stem from a woman in her sixties or seventies who had recovered from COVID-19.

The V gene is TRBV4-2, the J gene TRBJ1-1; TRBD1 is a possible D gene (5 bases). The V gene lost 1 base and the J gene lost 7 bases, with 16 bases spanning the gap. CDR1 LGHNA and CDR2 YNFKEQ come from the germline V gene. The CDR3 contains 15 residues. The chain's CDR3 is CASSQARSRENEAFF. CDR3 bases: TGTGCCAGCAGCCAAGCCAGGAGCAGGGAAAATGAAGCTTTCTTT.

This chain connects TRBV10-3 to TRBJ2-7, with TRBD2 matching 8 bases. V lost 10 bases, J lost 1 base, and 6 bases stayed unmatched. Germline values: CDR1 ENHRY, CDR2 SYGVKD. The CDR3 is made up of 13 amino acids. The CDR3 nucleotides read TGTGCCAGTAGCGGGAAAGGGTCCTACGAGCAGTACTTC. It codes for CASSGKGSYEQYF.

CDR3 protein: CASSLGGRVDYGYTF. CDR3 in DNA: TGTGCCAGCAGCTTGGGTGGCAGGGTAGACTATGGCTACACCTTC. The chain uses TRBV5-4 and TRBJ1-2; D perhaps matches TRBD1 (5 bases). The ends were cut back, 0 bases at V and 3 bases at J, with 12 bases in the middle. The CDR3 loop spans 15 amino acids. CDR1 is SGHNT, CDR2 YYREEE, per germline (reference sequence). Drawing the rest from reference TRBV5-4 and TRBJ1-2, the complete variable domain is ETGVTQSPTHLIKTRGQQVTLRCSSQSGHNTVSWYQQALGQGPQFIFQYYREEENGRGNFPPRFSGLQFPNYSSELNVNALELDDSALYLCASSLGGRVDYGYTFGSGTRLTVV.

This clone was seen more than once but under ten times. This sequence joins TRBV5-8 and TRBJ2-7; D call uncertain. In germline, CDR1 is SGHTS, CDR2 YDEGEE. Trimming took off 4 bases at V and 0 bases at J, with 5 bases between the two ends. This CDR3 has 12 amino acids. The CDR3 nucleotides are TGTGCCAGCAGCCCGAGCTCCTACGAGCAGTACTTC. Translated, it gives CASSPSSYEQYF.

The chain carries TRBV5-5 and TRBJ2-2, with TRBD2 matching 12 bases. The germline V gene has CDR1 SGHKS and CDR2 YYEKEE (reference sequence). The CDR3 is made up of 18 amino acids. V shed 0 bases and J 0 bases; nucleotides not matched to a gene: 3. The CDR3, as DNA: TGTGCCAGCAGCTTGGGCGGGACTAGCGGGTCGAACACCGGGGAGCTGTTTTTT. Translated: CASSLGGTSGSNTGELFF. The full variable domain, its missing parts supplied by reference TRBV5-5 and TRBJ2-2, is DAGVTQSPTHLIKTRGQQVTLRCSPISGHKSVSWYQQVLGQGPQFIFQYYEKEERGRGNFPDRFSARQFPNYSSELNVNALLLGDSALYLCASSLGGTSGSNTGELFFGEGSRLTVL.

This chain connects TRBV18 to TRBJ2-2, with 10 bases identical to TRBD2. The junction had 10 bases not matched to a gene; V was cut back by 5 bases and J by 7 bases. The CDR3 is 16 residues long. CDR1 KGHSH and CDR2 LQKENI come from the germline V gene. The CDR3, as DNA: TGTGCCAGCTCAAACGTAGCGGGAGGAGGCGGCGGGGAGCTGTTTTTT. Translation: CASSNVAGGGGGELFF. Together with reference TRBV18 and TRBJ2-2, the CDR3 gives the full variable domain: NAGVMQNPRHLVRRRGQEARLRCSPMKGHSHVYWYRQLPEEGLKFMVYLQKENIIDESGMPKERFSAEFPKEGPSILRIQQVVRGDSAAYFCASSNVAGGGGGELFFGEGSRLTVL.

The V call is TRBV5-1, the J call TRBJ1-4; TRBD1 matches at 9 bases. The J segment lost 4 bases and the V segment lost 4 bases, leaving 5 bases of the junction unmatched. The CDR3 extends over 15 amino acids. Germline loops: CDR1 SGHRS, CDR2 YFSETQ. The CDR3 DNA sequence: TGCGCCAGCAGCCCGGGGGGACAGGGTAATGAAAAACTGTTTTTT. Protein sequence: CASSPGGQGNEKLFF.

The sample holds one count of this clone. The rearrangement uses TRBV5-1 and TRBJ2-1, with 8 positions matching TRBD2. V gave up 7 bases and J gave up 4 bases; unmatched junction bases: 7. CDR1 is SGHRS, CDR2 YFSETQ, per germline. The CDR3 length is 14 residues. This CDR3 is CASYVAGTYNEQFF. In DNA, the CDR3 is TGCGCCAGCTACGTAGCGGGAACATACAATGAGCAGTTCTTC.

This clone was counted between two and nine times. The chain uses TRBV5-1 and TRBJ2-7; no clear D gene. V was trimmed by 4 bases and J by 0 bases, leaving 11 bases between them. The CDR3 is 14 residues long. Germline lookup yields CDR1 SGHRS and CDR2 YFSETQ. The CDR3 DNA reads TGCGCCAGCAGCGCCGTCGGAGACTCCTACGAGCAGTACTTC. Translation: CASSAVGDSYEQYF. Combining the CDR3 with reference TRBV5-1 and TRBJ2-7 gives the whole variable domain KAGVTQTPRYLIKTRGQQVTLSCSPISGHRSVSWYQQTPGQGLQFLFEYFSETQRNKGNFPGRFSGRQFSNSRSEMNVSTLELGDSALYLCASSAVGDSYEQYFGPGTRLTVT.

The V and J genes are TRBV24-1 and TRBJ2-7; 8 bases line up with TRBD1. Trimming at V came to 8 bases and at J to 2 bases, leaving 7 bases not matched to a gene. The CDR3 totals 14 residues. The germline V gene has CDR1 KGHDR and CDR2 SFDVKD. The CDR3 loop reads CATNLDRGAYEQYF. The CDR3 DNA reads as TGTGCCACCAACCTAGACAGGGGTGCCTACGAGCAGTACTTC.

V gene TRBV29-1 combines with J gene TRBJ1-1, with no clear D. Germline V gene data show CDR1 as SQVTM and CDR2 as ANQGSEA. The CDR3 has 12 residues. V was clipped by 6 bases and J by 3 bases, with 11 bases between them. The CDR3 is CSVFFQDTEAFF. CDR3 in DNA: TGCAGCGTATTCTTTCAGGACACTGAAGCTTTCTTT.

The chain combines TRBV10-3 with TRBJ2-5; D is undetermined. The germline CDR1 and CDR2 sequences are ENHRY and SYGVKD. The CDR3 loop spans 12 amino acids. The V end was cut by 2 bases, the J end by 3 bases, with 4 bases between. Here the CDR3 reads CAISEAEETQYF. DNA of the CDR3: TGTGCCATCAGTGAGGCAGAAGAGACCCAGTACTTC.

The V and J genes are TRBV6-6 and TRBJ2-7; a possible D gene is TRBD2 (6 bases). V was clipped by 4 bases and J by 1 base, with 11 bases between them. The CDR3 is made up of 14 amino acids. Germline CDR1 and CDR2: MNHNY and SVGAGI (reference sequence). This chain's CDR3 is CASSFASESYEQYF. CDR3 nucleotides: TGTGCCAGCAGTTTCGCTAGCGAGTCCTACGAGCAGTACTTC.

The chain links TRBV7-2 to TRBJ1-2, with 10 bases aligning to TRBD1. CDR1 and CDR2 (germline): SGHTA, FQGNSA. Germline trimming cut 4 bases from V and 8 bases from J; bases unmatched to any gene: 4. This CDR3 is built from 13 residues. The CDR3: CASSSRTGGGYTF. Written as DNA, the CDR3 is TGTGCCAGCAGCTCCCGGACAGGGGGAGGCTACACCTTC.

This clone appeared a single time. The chain employs TRBV3-1 (or the pseudogene TRBV3-2) and TRBJ2-2, with TRBD2 matching 9 bases. The V gene's germline CDR1 is LGHDT and CDR2 YNNKEL (reference sequence). After removal of 3 bases from V and 2 bases from J, the junction contained 13 bases not matched to a gene. The CDR3 is 19 amino acids. CDR3 region: CASSHTTSGEGENTGELFF. As DNA, the CDR3 is TGTGCCAGCAGCCATACGACTAGCGGTGAAGGGGAAAACACCGGGGAGCTGTTTTTT.

The genes are TRBV24-1 and TRBJ1-1, with TRBD1 matching over 7 bases. Trimming took 7 bases from V and 4 from J; bases not matched to a gene: 8. Per the germline V gene, CDR1 is KGHDR and CDR2 is SFDVKD. The CDR3 is 14 amino acids. The CDR3: CATRPRTGRTEAFF. The CDR3 DNA reads as TGTGCCACCAGGCCCAGGACAGGACGCACTGAAGCTTTCTTT.

The rearrangement links TRBV5-4 to TRBJ1-1; D is perhaps TRBD1 (6 bases). With 5 bases removed from V and 4 bases from J, the gap between germline ends came to 12 bases. This CDR3 contains 13 residues. CDR1 SGHNT and CDR2 YYREEE come from the germline V gene (reference sequence). CDR3 amino acids: CASRKQGGTEAFF. The DNA for the CDR3 is TGTGCCAGCAGGAAACAGGGCGGCACTGAAGCTTTCTTT.

CDR3 DNA sequence: TGTGCCAGCCAGGGCGGCCCAGGGTATGGCTACACCTTC. This codes for CASQGGPGYGYTF. The chain uses TRBV6-5 and TRBJ1-2; tentatively, D is TRBD1 (5 bases). Per the germline V gene, CDR1 is MNHEY and CDR2 is SVGAGI. The CDR3 is 13 amino acids. V lost 8 bases and J lost 5, with 15 bases in between.

The chain joins TRBV5-1 to TRBJ2-7, with 10 bases that match TRBD1. This CDR3 has 15 amino acids. V was pared by 4 bases and J by 4 bases, with 8 bases of the junction left unmatched. CDR1 is SGHRS, CDR2 YFSETQ, per germline. CDR3 amino acids: CASSPAGQGVYEQYF. Here the CDR3 DNA reads TGCGCCAGCAGCCCGGCTGGACAGGGGGTGTACGAGCAGTACTTC. The variable domain in full, completed from reference TRBV5-1 and TRBJ2-7, reads KAGVTQTPRYLIKTRGQQVTLSCSPISGHRSVSWYQQTPGQGLQFLFEYFSETQRNKGNFPGRFSGRQFSNSRSEMNVSTLELGDSALYLCASSPAGQGVYEQYFGPGTRLTVT.

The gene calls are TRBV7-9 and TRBJ2-7; 13 positions match TRBD2. The V segment lost 4 bases and the J segment 3 bases; nucleotides outside the gene matches: 15. The germline V gene encodes CDR1 SEHNR and CDR2 FQNEAQ (reference sequence). This CDR3 comprises 19 residues. CDR3 nucleotide sequence: TGTGCCAGCAGCTCGTGGACTAGCGGGAGAGGGGGCCTTCTCTACGAGCAGTACTTC. This gives the protein CASSSWTSGRGGLLYEQYF.

J is TRBJ2-2 and V is TRBV9; 9 bases match TRBD2. The germline CDR1 and CDR2 sequences are SGDLS and YYNGEE. The CDR3 contains 18 residues. V shed 4 bases and J 5 bases; nucleotides not matched to a gene: 15. CDR3 loop: CASSSPLGAGGRTGELFF. The CDR3 DNA sequence: TGTGCCAGCAGCTCCCCTCTTGGGGCGGGAGGGAGGACCGGGGAGCTGTTTTTT.

This chain connects TRBV6-5 to TRBJ2-3; tentative D call: TRBD2 (6 bases). The germline gives CDR1 MNHEY, CDR2 SVGAGI. The CDR3 runs 15 residues. With 2 bases removed from V and 0 bases from J, the gap between germline ends came to 9 bases. The CDR3 is CASSYRSGSTDTQYF. The CDR3 DNA sequence: TGTGCCAGCAGTTACCGCAGCGGGAGCACAGATACGCAGTATTTT.

V usage is TRBV4-3 and J usage is TRBJ2-3; 8 nucleotides line up with TRBD2. Germline V gene lookup returns CDR1 LGHNA and CDR2 YSLEER. CDR3 size: 17 residues. With V trimmed by 2 bases and J by 0 bases, 7 bases remained unmatched. CDR3 sequence (DNA): TGCGCCAGCAGCCAACAGCGGGGGACCATCAGCACAGATACGCAGTATTTT. Residues: CASSQQRGTISTDTQYF.

The gene calls are TRBV5-4 and TRBJ2-5; 7 bases agree with TRBD1. The CDR3 extends over 13 amino acids. CDR1 SGHNT and CDR2 YYREEE come from the germline V gene (reference sequence). With 4 bases clipped from V and 4 bases from J, the junction kept 4 bases outside the gene matches. CDR3 protein: CASSPRQGETQYF. Here the CDR3 DNA reads TGTGCCAGCAGCCCCCGACAGGGAGAGACCCAGTACTTC. Drawing the rest from reference TRBV5-4 and TRBJ2-5, the complete variable domain is ETGVTQSPTHLIKTRGQQVTLRCSSQSGHNTVSWYQQALGQGPQFIFQYYREEENGRGNFPPRFSGLQFPNYSSELNVNALELDDSALYLCASSPRQGETQYFGPGTRLLVL.

This clone was observed a few times. The CDR3 sequence is CASSWGGPDQPQHF. The CDR3 region has the DNA TGCGCCAGCAGCTGGGGGGGACCTGATCAGCCCCAGCATTTT. The genes are TRBV5-1 and TRBJ1-5; tentative D call: TRBD1 (5 bases). This CDR3 has 14 amino acids. Deletions cut 3 bases from V and 5 bases from J, with 12 bases between. The V gene's germline CDR1 is SGHRS and CDR2 YFSETQ.

The rearrangement uses TRBV2 and TRBJ2-6, with TRBD1 matching over 7 bases. The CDR3 has 14 residues. J gave up 8 bases and V 6 bases, and 7 bases lay outside the gene matches. The germline gives CDR1 SNHLY, CDR2 FYNNEI. The CDR3 spells CASSGRRGTNVLTF. CDR3 in DNA: TGTGCCAGCAGCGGACGCAGGGGGACCAACGTCCTGACTTTC.

The CDR3 bases are TGTGCCAGCAGCCCCTCGGGGACTCAAGGGATCACGCAGTATTTT. Its protein product is CASSPSGTQGITQYF. The rearrangement links TRBV11-3 to TRBJ2-3; TRBD2 might be the D (6 bases). The length of the CDR3 is 15 residues. V shed 5 bases and J shed 9 bases, with 21 bases lying between them. The V gene's germline CDR1 is SGHNT and CDR2 YENEEA.

In DNA, the CDR3 is TGTGCCAGCAGTGCGACAGGGAGGCGACAGCCCCAGCATTTT. Amino acids: CASSATGRRQPQHF. The rearrangement links TRBV2 to TRBJ1-5, with 7 bases identical to TRBD1. Germline V gives CDR1 SNHLY, CDR2 FYNNEI. The V and J ends lost 4 bases and 7 bases, in that order; junction bases with no gene match: 7. The CDR3 contains 14 residues.

This clone was seen a single time. V gene TRBV5-6 combines with J gene TRBJ2-3; no reliable D call. The germline CDR1 and CDR2 sequences are SGHDT and YYEEEE. The V gene lost 0 bases and the J gene lost 1 base, with 9 bases spanning the gap. The CDR3 totals 15 residues. CDR3 loop: CASSLGVARTDTQYF. The CDR3 nucleotides read TGTGCCAGCAGCTTGGGGGTAGCCCGCACAGATACGCAGTATTTT. Drawing the rest from reference TRBV5-6 and TRBJ2-3, the complete variable domain is DAGVTQSPTHLIKTRGQQVTLRCSPKSGHDTVSWYQQALGQGPQFIFQYYEEEERQRGNFPDRFSGHQFPNYSSELNVNALLLGDSALYLCASSLGVARTDTQYFGPGTRLTVL.

This chain uses TRBV5-4 with TRBJ2-5, with D possibly matching TRBD1 (6 bases). Deletions cut 3 bases from V and 2 bases from J, with 14 bases between. The CDR3 is 15 residues long. Germline-derived CDR1 and CDR2 are SGHNT and YYREEE (reference sequence). CDR3 bases: TGTGCCAGCAGCTCAACGACAGGAAGTCAAGAGACCCAGTACTTC. It encodes CASSSTTGSQETQYF.

The J gene is TRBJ2-7, the V gene TRBV13, with a tentative D call TRBD1 (6 bases). The germline gives CDR1 PRHDT, CDR2 FYEKMQ (reference sequence). Trimming shortened V by 5 bases and J by 7 bases, and 21 bases separated the two germline ends. The CDR3 spans 15 residues. The CDR3 nucleotides are TGTGCCAGCAGCCCCTCCCCGGGCGGACAGTTGGAGCAGTACTTC. Protein sequence: CASSPSPGGQLEQYF.

In DNA form, the CDR3 reads TGTGCCATCAGAGGGACTAGCGGGGGCTACGAGCAGTACTTC. The encoded protein is CAIRGTSGGYEQYF. The chain carries TRBV10-3 and TRBJ2-7; 14 bases fit TRBD2. CDR3 length: 14 amino acids. V lost 6 bases, J lost 3 bases, and 1 base stayed unmatched. Germline V gene lookup returns CDR1 ENHRY and CDR2 SYGVKD.